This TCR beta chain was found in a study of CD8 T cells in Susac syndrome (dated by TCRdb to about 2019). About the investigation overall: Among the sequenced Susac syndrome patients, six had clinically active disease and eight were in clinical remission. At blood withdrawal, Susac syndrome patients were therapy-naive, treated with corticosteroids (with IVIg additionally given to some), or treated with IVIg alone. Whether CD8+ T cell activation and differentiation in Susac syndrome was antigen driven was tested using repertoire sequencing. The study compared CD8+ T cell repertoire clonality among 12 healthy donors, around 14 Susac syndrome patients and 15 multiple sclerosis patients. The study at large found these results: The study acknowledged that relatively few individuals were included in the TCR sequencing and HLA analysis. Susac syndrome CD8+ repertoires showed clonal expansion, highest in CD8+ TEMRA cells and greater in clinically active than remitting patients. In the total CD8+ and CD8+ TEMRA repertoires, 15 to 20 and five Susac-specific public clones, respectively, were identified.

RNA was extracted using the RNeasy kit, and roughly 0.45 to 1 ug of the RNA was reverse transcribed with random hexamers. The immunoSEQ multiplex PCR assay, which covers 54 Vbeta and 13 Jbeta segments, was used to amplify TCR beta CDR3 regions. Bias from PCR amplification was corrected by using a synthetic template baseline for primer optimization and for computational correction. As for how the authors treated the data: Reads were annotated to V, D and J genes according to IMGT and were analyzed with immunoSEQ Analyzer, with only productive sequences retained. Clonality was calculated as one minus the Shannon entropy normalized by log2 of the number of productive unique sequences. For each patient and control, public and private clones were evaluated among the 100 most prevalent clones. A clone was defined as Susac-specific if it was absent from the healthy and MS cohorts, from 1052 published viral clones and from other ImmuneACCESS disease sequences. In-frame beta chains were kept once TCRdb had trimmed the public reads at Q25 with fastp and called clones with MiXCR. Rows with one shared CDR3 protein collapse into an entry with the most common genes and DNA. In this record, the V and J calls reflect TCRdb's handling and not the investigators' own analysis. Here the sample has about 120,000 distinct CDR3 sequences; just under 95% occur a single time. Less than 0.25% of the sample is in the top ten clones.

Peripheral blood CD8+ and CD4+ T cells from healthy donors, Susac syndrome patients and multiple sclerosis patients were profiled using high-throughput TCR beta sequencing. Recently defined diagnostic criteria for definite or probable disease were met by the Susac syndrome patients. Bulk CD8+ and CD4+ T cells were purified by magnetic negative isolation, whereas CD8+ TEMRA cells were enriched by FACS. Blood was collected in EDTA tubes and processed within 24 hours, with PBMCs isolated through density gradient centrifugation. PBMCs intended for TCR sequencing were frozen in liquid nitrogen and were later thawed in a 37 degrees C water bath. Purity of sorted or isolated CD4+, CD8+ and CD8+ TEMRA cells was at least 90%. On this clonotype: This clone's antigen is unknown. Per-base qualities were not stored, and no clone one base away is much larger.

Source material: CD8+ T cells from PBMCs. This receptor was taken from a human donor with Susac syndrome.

The DNA sequence is TGTGCCAGCAGCTTAGAAAACGGGAGGGGGCTACGCGAGCAGTACTTC. Its protein product is CASSLENGRGLREQYF. The sequence is built from TRBV7-6 and TRBJ2-7; TRBD2 is a possible D gene, resting on 8 matching bases. Cut back by 1 base and 6 bases, the V and J ends lie 19 bases apart. From a lookup of the germline V gene, CDR1 and CDR2 are SGHVS and FNYEAQ. The CDR3, from cysteine to phenylalanine, totals 16 residues. Only CDR3 DNA is held: 48 bases, read in frame from base 1.